This T cell receptor beta chain was captured in a study of blood T cell repertoires in COVID-19. Overall study context: The samples span acute and convalescent COVID-19 from the United States, Italy and Spain. PBMCs, B-cell-depleted T cells, or T cells provided the cDNA or gDNA that made up the material.

Germline CDR1 is SGHRS and CDR2 is YFSETQ. The CDR3 loop spans 15 amino acids. V lost 0 bases and J 7 bases, leaving 11 bases between the germline ends. Authors' analysis steps: Estimation of nucleated cell counts relied on the amplification of reference gene primers. Generated by immunoSEQ multiplex PCR, the TCRdb table keeps only in-frame clones and is missing some. V and J calls and clone size come straight from that table; D and trimming were deduced from the DNA. The table lists 200,000 to 250,000 clones, around 80% of them singletons. Material for sequencing was peripheral blood. The rearrangement joins TRBV5-1 to TRBJ1-6; D is ambiguous. This receptor was taken from a woman in her 70s with acute or convalescent COVID-19. CDR3 protein: CASSLEWGGNSPLHF. The DNA of the CDR3 is TGCGCCAGCAGCTTGGAATGGGGAGGGAATTCACCCCTCCACTTT.